The entry below gives a single T cell receptor beta chain sequence along with its context. The target antigen is unknown. The study profiled TCR beta VDJ and CDR3 using genomic DNA as template. TCRdb redid the calling of the reads with MiXCR, one entry per CDR3 protein. The repertoire holds about 48,000 distinct CDR3 sequences, about 73% seen once, with less than 40% in the top ten. CDR1 is KGHDR, CDR2 SFDVKD, per germline. V trimming: 5 bases; J trimming: 5 bases; junction bases outside the gene matches: 10. This CDR3 has 15 residues. This specimen comes from a study of CD8+CD57+ T cells in acquired aplastic anemia. Looking at the study overall: Mean yield of DNA from sorted CD4+ and CD8+ cells was roughly 3.4 ug. Healthy donors gave around 9.9 million reads on average for CD4+ cells. General observations from the study: Patients and controls turned out to have around 29 CD8+ CDR3 sequences in common. For CD8+ Simpson's diversity, patients and controls showed no significant difference.

The rearrangement links TRBV24-1 to TRBJ2-7; 8 bases are shared with TRBD1. The sequence was collected from a human donor in good health, serving as a control. The sequencing input was sorted CD4+, CD8+, or CD8+CD57+ T cells (not recorded which) from PBMCs. CDR3: CATSGENQGADEQYF. CDR3 DNA sequence: TGTGCCACCAGTGGCGAAAACCAGGGGGCCGACGAGCAGTACTTC.